Below are 27 T cell receptor beta chains sequenced from a single sample in a study of STAT3 mutations in large granular lymphocyte leukemia. Study-wide results and caveats: In T-cell large granular lymphocyte leukemia, about half of patients showed multiple immunodominant subclonotypes.

Assay: immunoSEQ multiplex PCR; the TCRdb copy retains only in-frame clones and omits some. The sample yields about 42,000 clones, about 81% seen once. Antigens for these TCRs are unknown. Input material: PBMCs. The receptor source for this set is a human donor with T large granular lymphocyte leukemia. Some clones in this sample may be carry-over from other donors' samples.

The chain links TRBV19 to TRBJ2-7; D might be TRBD2 (5 bases). The CDR3 loop spans 12 amino acids. CDR1 is LNHDA and CDR2 is SQIVND in the germline V gene (reference sequence). Trimming shortened V by 9 bases and J by 0 bases, and 9 bases separated the two germline ends. This CDR3 is CASTSSSYEQYF. The CDR3, as DNA: TGTGCCAGCACTAGTAGCTCCTACGAGCAGTACTTC. Full variable domain (missing parts from reference TRBV19 and TRBJ2-7): DGGITQSPKYLFRKEGQNVTLSCEQNLNHDAMYWYRQDPGQGLRLIYYSQIVNDFQKGDIAEGYSVSREKKESFPLTVTSAQKNPTAFYLCASTSSSYEQYFGPGTRLTVT.

This clone has only one observation. The rearrangement links TRBV27 to TRBJ2-7, with D possibly TRBD1 on 5 matching bases. This CDR3 spans 13 amino acids. Trimming pared 3 bases from V and 11 bases from J, leaving 17 bases between. CDR1 is MNHEY and CDR2 is SMNVEV in the germline V gene (reference sequence). The CDR3 nucleotides are TGTGCCAGCAGTTTCAGGGTATCTGAAGGCAAGTACTTC. Translating gives CASSFRVSEGKYF.

The J gene is TRBJ2-7, the V gene TRBV18, with a possible D match to TRBD2 (5 bases). Germline V gene data show CDR1 as KGHSH and CDR2 as LQKENI. V was pared by 0 bases and J by 5 bases, with 8 bases between. This CDR3 has 13 residues. CDR3: CASSPPNSDEQYF. The CDR3 DNA sequence: TGTGCCAGCTCACCACCGAATAGCGACGAGCAGTACTTC.

V usage is TRBV5-1 and J usage is TRBJ2-1, with D possibly being TRBD2 (7 bases). CDR1 and CDR2 from the germline V gene are SGHRS and YFSETQ. CDR3 length: 16 amino acids. Trimming stripped 2 bases from V and 4 bases from J, with 16 bases between. The CDR3 is CASSFIRGASYNEQFF. CDR3 nucleotides: TGCGCCAGCAGCTTCATTCGGGGGGCGAGTTACAATGAGCAGTTCTTC.

The chain recombines TRBV7-2 with TRBJ1-6; perhaps TRBD1 as D (5 bases). Germline values: CDR1 SGHTA, CDR2 FQGNSA. CDR3 length equals 16 residues. V dropped 5 bases and J dropped 10 bases, with 21 bases sitting between them. The CDR3 region has the DNA TGTGCCAGCAGCACCACGGGCGGGGGGAATGTGTCACCCCTCCACTTT. It is translated as CASSTTGGGNVSPLHF.

The chain employs TRBV10-3 and TRBJ2-5; D is uncertain. This CDR3 has 15 amino acids. V gave up 0 bases and J gave up 3 bases, with 11 bases separating them. Germline V gives CDR1 ENHRY, CDR2 SYGVKD. The CDR3 loop is CAISESKFEEETQYF. The CDR3 nucleotides are TGTGCCATCAGTGAGTCGAAGTTTGAGGAAGAGACCCAGTACTTC.

This clone was recorded only once. The chain combines TRBV6-6 with TRBJ1-6, with 8 nucleotides matching TRBD1. Trimming removed 5 bases from V and 7 bases from J; junction bases left unmatched: 4. The V gene's germline CDR1 is MNHNY and CDR2 SVGAGI (reference sequence). The CDR3 has 14 amino acids. In DNA, the CDR3 is TGTGCCAGCAGTCTCAGGGGGCAGAATTCACCCCTCCACTTT. It encodes CASSLRGQNSPLHF.

The chain joins TRBV6-1 to TRBJ2-7, with D perhaps assigned TRBD1 or TRBD2 (6 bases each). The germline gives CDR1 MNHNS, CDR2 SASEGT. There are 15 residues in the CDR3. Trimming took 1 base from V and 2 from J, leaving 12 bases between them. The CDR3 nucleotides read TGTGCCAGCAGTGAAGATCCCGGGGGCCCCTACGAGCAGTACGTC. Translating gives CASSEDPGGPYEQYV.

The V and J genes are TRBV6-5 and TRBJ1-5; D may be TRBD1 (6 bases). Trimming took 5 bases from V and 1 from J, leaving 12 bases between them. The CDR3 totals 15 residues. The germline CDR1 and CDR2 sequences are MNHEY and SVGAGI. DNA for the CDR3: TGTGCCAGCAGTCCAAGCCAGGGGAGCAATCAGCCCCAGCATTTT. This encodes CASSPSQGSNQPQHF.

This rearrangement joins TRBV28 to TRBJ1-5; D is undetermined. This CDR3 has 11 amino acids. CDR1 is MDHEN, CDR2 SYDVKM, per germline. V lost 6 bases, J lost 8 bases, and 8 bases lay in between. This CDR3 reads CASSRREPQHF. The CDR3, as DNA: TGTGCCAGCAGCCGGAGGGAGCCCCAGCATTTT. The full variable domain, in which reference TRBV28 and TRBJ1-5 provide the parts outside the CDR3, is DVKVTQSSRYLVKRTGEKVFLECVQDMDHENMFWYRQDPGLGLRLIYFSYDVKMKEKGDIPEGYSVSREKKERFSLILESASTNQTSMYLCASSRREPQHFGDGTRLSIL.

The gene calls are TRBV11-2 and TRBJ2-7, with D uncertain. Germline CDR1 reads SGHAT; CDR2 reads FQNNGV. Trimming took off 1 base at V and 7 bases at J, with 17 bases between the two ends. There are 15 residues in the CDR3. The CDR3 spells CASSLGGVPTWEQYF. CDR3 in DNA: TGTGCCAGCAGCTTAGGAGGAGTCCCCACCTGGGAGCAGTACTTC.

The chain has TRBV5-1 and TRBJ1-1; D not certain. This CDR3 spans 13 amino acids. V lost 3 bases, J lost 0 bases, and 6 bases lay in between. CDR1 is SGHRS, CDR2 YFSETQ, per germline. DNA for the CDR3: TGCGCCAGCAGCTCGGGGTTGAACACTGAAGCTTTCTTT. It yields the protein CASSSGLNTEAFF.

The rearrangement joins TRBV4-3 to TRBJ2-7; D remains unclear. CDR1 is LGHNA and CDR2 is YSLEER in the germline V gene. With 0 bases removed from V and 2 bases from J, the gap between germline ends came to 14 bases. The CDR3 consists of 16 residues. The CDR3 sequence is CASSQDPETNPYEQYF. Written as DNA, the CDR3 is TGCGCCAGCAGCCAAGATCCGGAGACAAACCCCTACGAGCAGTACTTC.

The rearrangement uses TRBV5-1 and TRBJ2-3; 10 nucleotides match TRBD2. V was pared by 4 bases and J by 0 bases, with 11 bases of the junction left unmatched. Germline assignment: CDR1 SGHRS and CDR2 YFSETQ. This CDR3 spans 18 amino acids. CDR3: CASSPLTSGLPSTDTQYF. DNA for the CDR3: TGCGCCAGCAGCCCCCTGACTAGCGGGTTACCTAGCACAGATACGCAGTATTTT.

This chain joins TRBV10-3 and TRBJ2-3; D gene uncertain. V lost 7 bases and J 0 bases, leaving 11 bases between the germline ends. Germline V lookup: CDR1 ENHRY, CDR2 SYGVKD. The CDR3 runs to 14 residues. DNA of the CDR3: TGTGCCATCAAGGGCGCCTTTAGCACAGATACGCAGTATTTT. Its translation: CAIKGAFSTDTQYF.

The chain links TRBV14 to TRBJ2-1, with D uncertain. V lost 1 base, J lost 6 bases, and 1 base lay in between. Germline values: CDR1 SGHDN, CDR2 FVKESK. The CDR3 totals 11 residues. CDR3 residues: CASSQANEQFF. The CDR3 nucleotides read TGTGCCAGCAGCCAAGCCAATGAGCAGTTCTTC.

The genes are TRBV18 and TRBJ1-6; the D is unclear. Trimming stripped 3 bases from V and 8 bases from J, with 14 bases between. The CDR3 extends over 15 amino acids. Germline V gives CDR1 KGHSH, CDR2 LQKENI. The CDR3 DNA sequence: TGTGCCAGCTCACCGTCAGAGGGTGAACATTCACCCCTCCACTTT. It encodes CASSPSEGEHSPLHF.

This rearrangement joins TRBV12-5 to TRBJ2-5, with no clear D. V was shortened by 8 bases and J by 5 bases, with 15 bases between the two germline ends. Germline V CDR1 and CDR2: LGHNT, FRNRAP. The length of the CDR3 is 13 residues. The CDR3 sequence is CASFGKEEETQYF. The CDR3, as DNA: TGTGCTAGTTTCGGCAAAGAAGAGGAGACCCAGTACTTC.

A single count supports this clone. The CDR3 DNA sequence: TGTGCCAGCAGCTACCTACAGGGGGCGGTCTACGAGCAGTACTTC. Amino acid sequence: CASSYLQGAVYEQYF. The gene calls are TRBV7-9 and TRBJ2-7, with 9 positions matching TRBD1. Germline CDR1 SEHNR, CDR2 FQNEAQ (reference sequence). The V segment lost 4 bases and the J segment 3 bases; nucleotides outside the gene matches: 7. This CDR3 has 15 amino acids. The full variable domain, its missing parts supplied by reference TRBV7-9 and TRBJ2-7, is DTGVSQNPRHKITKRGQNVTFRCDPISEHNRLYWYRQTLGQGPEFLTYFQNEAQLEKSRLLSDRFSAERPKGSFSTLEIQRTEQGDSAMYLCASSYLQGAVYEQYFGPGTRLTVT.

This chain connects TRBV29-1 to TRBJ1-2; the match to TRBD1 covers 9 bases. Germline loops: CDR1 SQVTM, CDR2 ANQGSEA. V was pared by 5 bases and J by 5 bases, with 3 bases of the junction left unmatched. The CDR3 runs to 12 residues. The CDR3 loop is CSVSGQGYGYTF. CDR3 DNA: TGCAGCGTTTCGGGACAGGGATATGGCTACACCTTC.

The V gene is TRBV5-1, the J gene TRBJ2-5; 8 nucleotides line up with TRBD1. V was pared by 3 bases and J by 2 bases, with 12 bases of the junction left unmatched. Looked up from germline, CDR1 is SGHRS and CDR2 is YFSETQ. The CDR3 runs to 17 residues. The CDR3 nucleotides are TGCGCCAGCAGCTCGTCCCAGGGGGCGCGGGGTCAAGAGACCCAGTACTTC. Residues: CASSSSQGARGQETQYF.

This chain uses TRBV5-4 with TRBJ2-2; a possible D gene is TRBD1 (5 bases). CDR3 length equals 15 residues. Trimming left V 2 bases short and J 6 bases short, with 14 bases between. Germline assignment: CDR1 SGHNT and CDR2 YYREEE (reference sequence). The CDR3 nucleotides are TGTGCCAGCAGCTTCGAACAGGAAGTAGCCGGGGAGCTGTTTTTT. It translates to CASSFEQEVAGELFF.

In DNA, the CDR3 is TGTGCCAGCAGCTTGGACAGGGGATTTGGGGCCAACGTCCTGACTTTC. This sequence encodes CASSLDRGFGANVLTF. V gene TRBV5-4 combines with J gene TRBJ2-6; 7 positions match TRBD1. V trimming: 0 bases; J trimming: 3 bases; junction bases outside the gene matches: 3. Germline CDR1 is SGHNT and CDR2 is YYREEE (reference sequence). CDR3 length: 16 amino acids.

This clone appeared a single time. The J gene is TRBJ1-6, the V gene TRBV19; D might be TRBD1 (5 bases). The CDR3 runs to 15 residues. Germline V gene lookup returns CDR1 LNHDA and CDR2 SQIVND (reference sequence). Trimming shortened V by 6 bases and J by 9 bases, and 18 bases separated the two germline ends. The CDR3 reads CASSRRTDGGSPLHF. CDR3 DNA: TGTGCCAGTAGCCGCAGGACGGACGGGGGTTCACCCCTCCACTTT. Based on the CDR3 plus reference TRBV19 and TRBJ1-6, the full variable domain is DGGITQSPKYLFRKEGQNVTLSCEQNLNHDAMYWYRQDPGQGLRLIYYSQIVNDFQKGDIAEGYSVSREKKESFPLTVTSAQKNPTAFYLCASSRRTDGGSPLHFGNGTRLTVT.

This clone was found a few times. The chain carries TRBV14 and TRBJ1-6; D is possibly TRBD1 (5 bases). Per germline, CDR1 SGHDN and CDR2 FVKESK. The CDR3 contains 15 residues. Trimming pared 4 bases from V and 6 bases from J, leaving 13 bases between. The CDR3 is CASSPEAQGNSPLHF. The CDR3 DNA is TGTGCCAGCAGCCCAGAGGCTCAGGGTAATTCACCCCTCCACTTT.

This chain connects TRBV5-4 to TRBJ2-3, with 12 bases aligning to TRBD2. CDR3 size: 14 residues. From germline, CDR1 is SGHNT and CDR2 YYREEE (reference sequence). V trimming: 6 bases; J trimming: 5 bases; junction bases outside the gene matches: 4. CDR3 amino acids: CASKLAGGVDTQYF. The CDR3 bases are TGTGCCAGCAAACTAGCGGGGGGAGTAGATACGCAGTATTTT.

The rearrangement uses TRBV5-1 and TRBJ2-1, with D uncertain. Germline V gene sequence: CDR1 SGHRS, CDR2 YFSETQ. The CDR3 is 13 amino acids. V was trimmed by 0 bases and J by 4 bases, leaving 5 bases between them. The CDR3 spells CASSLGQYNEQFF. The DNA of the CDR3 is TGCGCCAGCAGCTTGGGGCAGTACAATGAGCAGTTCTTC.